The 27 T cell receptor beta chains in this list originate from one sample, sequenced in a study of blood T cell repertoires in COVID-19. Clones were read by immunoSEQ multiplex PCR, and TCRdb kept only the in-frame ones, dropping some. In the table there are some 340,000 clones, 85% of which are singletons. Sequencing was done on a sample of peripheral blood. All receptors derive from a woman between 18 and 29 years old with acute or convalescent COVID-19.

This rearrangement joins TRBV10-3 to TRBJ1-1; TRBD1 agrees at 8 bases. Germline-derived CDR1 and CDR2 are ENHRY and SYGVKD. The J segment lost 5 bases and the V segment lost 2 bases, leaving 4 bases of the junction unmatched. The CDR3 covers 14 residues. The DNA of the CDR3 is TGTGCCATCAGTGAGGCTGGGACAGGTACTGAAGCTTTCTTT. Protein sequence: CAISEAGTGTEAFF.

CDR3 nucleotide sequence: TGCGCCAGCAGCGTTAGCAGGGTCAGCACTGAAGCTTTCTTT. It is translated as CASSVSRVSTEAFF. The gene calls are TRBV5-1 and TRBJ1-1; a possible D gene is TRBD1 (5 bases). V lost 4 bases, J lost 4 bases, and 14 bases lay in between. Germline loops: CDR1 SGHRS, CDR2 YFSETQ. CDR3 length equals 14 residues. The variable domain in full, completed from reference TRBV5-1 and TRBJ1-1, reads KAGVTQTPRYLIKTRGQQVTLSCSPISGHRSVSWYQQTPGQGLQFLFEYFSETQRNKGNFPGRFSGRQFSNSRSEMNVSTLELGDSALYLCASSVSRVSTEAFFGQGTRLTVV.

This clone was counted once. The chain is built from TRBV6-6 and TRBJ2-7; TRBD1 matches 12 bases. The CDR3 consists of 16 residues. V lost 4 bases, J lost 4 bases, and 8 bases stayed unmatched. Germline V gene data show CDR1 as MNHNY and CDR2 as SVGAGI (reference sequence). CDR3: CASSSPPGQGAYEQYF. The CDR3 region has the DNA TGTGCCAGCAGTTCCCCCCCGGGACAGGGGGCTTACGAGCAGTACTTC.

The rearrangement joins TRBV5-4 to TRBJ1-6; 10 nucleotides match TRBD1. This CDR3 contains 15 residues. Germline trimming cut 1 base from V and 8 bases from J; bases unmatched to any gene: 3. Germline V gives CDR1 SGHNT, CDR2 YYREEE (reference sequence). CDR3 nucleotides: TGTGCCAGCAGCTTGAGGGACAGGGGAGATTCACCCCTCCACTTT. Residues: CASSLRDRGDSPLHF.

In this sample, this clone turned up once. V and J are TRBV4-1 and TRBJ1-3; D ambiguous. The CDR3 runs 15 residues. V was clipped by 0 bases and J by 2 bases, with 8 bases between them. Per the germline V gene, CDR1 is MGHRA and CDR2 is YSYEKL. The CDR3 DNA is TGCGCCAGCAGCCAAGAGAGGGCCCCTGGAAACACCATATATTTT. Translation: CASSQERAPGNTIYF.

The chain uses TRBV7-8 and TRBJ1-1, with 7 bases identical to TRBD1. The CDR3 extends over 18 amino acids. CDR1 is SGHVS and CDR2 is FQNEAQ in the germline V gene. V gave up 1 base and J gave up 7 bases; unmatched junction bases: 18. The CDR3 protein is CASSLGGGQTGRLFEAFF. The CDR3 DNA follows: TGTGCCAGCAGCTTAGGAGGGGGGCAGACAGGGAGGTTGTTTGAAGCTTTCTTT.

V and J are TRBV5-1 and TRBJ1-2, with D possibly TRBD1 on 6 matching bases. V lost 4 bases, J lost 0 bases, and 13 bases lay in between. This CDR3 is 15 amino acids long. CDR1 is SGHRS and CDR2 is YFSETQ in the germline V gene. The CDR3 coding sequence is TGCGCCAGCAGCCCGGGGGGGGCAGCTAACTATGGCTACACCTTC. This encodes CASSPGGAANYGYTF.

The rearrangement uses TRBV28 and TRBJ1-3; D call uncertain. V lost 6 bases and J 1 base, leaving 13 bases between the germline ends. This CDR3 is 15 amino acids long. The germline CDR1 and CDR2 sequences are MDHEN and SYDVKM. CDR3 region: CASRKFWASGNTIYF. In DNA form, the CDR3 reads TGTGCCAGCAGAAAATTCTGGGCATCTGGAAACACCATATATTTT.

This clone was counted a single time. The chain couples TRBV4-1 to TRBJ1-6, with D unclear. Trimming left V 0 bases short and J 5 bases short, with 8 bases between. This CDR3 is built from 15 residues. Germline values: CDR1 MGHRA, CDR2 YSYEKL. CDR3 DNA: TGCGCCAGCAGCCAAGATTACGGGAATAATTCACCCCTCCACTTT. It yields the protein CASSQDYGNNSPLHF.

This CDR3 is CASSPSGRAVRYEQYF. CDR3 nucleotides: TGTGCCAGCAGTCCAAGCGGGAGGGCCGTTCGGTACGAGCAGTACTTC. The V call is TRBV2, the J call TRBJ2-7; 10 bases line up with TRBD2. CDR1 SNHLY and CDR2 FYNNEI come from the germline V gene. Losses at the gene ends were 5 bases for V and 4 bases for J; bases not matched to a gene: 11. The CDR3 consists of 16 residues.

This clone occurred once. The gene calls are TRBV7-9 and TRBJ2-7; D call uncertain. Between the trimmed V and J ends, which lost 6 bases and 0 bases, there was a span of 15 bases. The CDR3 is made up of 15 amino acids. Germline CDR1 is SEHNR and CDR2 is FQNEAQ (reference sequence). CDR3 sequence (DNA): TGTGCCAGCAGGAGCCCCCTCCCTAACTCCTACGAGCAGTACTTC. Residues: CASRSPLPNSYEQYF. Looking up the rest from reference TRBV7-9 and TRBJ2-7 gives the full variable domain: DTGVSQNPRHKITKRGQNVTFRCDPISEHNRLYWYRQTLGQGPEFLTYFQNEAQLEKSRLLSDRFSAERPKGSFSTLEIQRTEQGDSAMYLCASRSPLPNSYEQYFGPGTRLTVT.

The rearrangement uses TRBV19 and TRBJ1-5; the D is unclear. CDR1 and CDR2 (germline): LNHDA, SQIVND (reference sequence). This CDR3 contains 15 residues. V was pared by 2 bases and J by 1 base, with 9 bases between. The CDR3 region is CASSISGESNQPQHF. The CDR3 DNA reads as TGTGCCAGTAGTATATCTGGAGAAAGCAATCAGCCCCAGCATTTT.

V and J are TRBV28 and TRBJ2-1; 8 nucleotides match TRBD1. V shed 6 bases and J 0 bases; nucleotides not matched to a gene: 7. The CDR3 has 16 amino acids. Germline V gene sequence: CDR1 MDHEN, CDR2 SYDVKM. The CDR3 DNA is TGTGCCAGCAGCCGAGACAGGGGCAGCTCCTACAATGAGCAGTTCTTC. Its translation is CASSRDRGSSYNEQFF.

To note about this clone: Other DNA variants within this sample encode the same CDR3. The chain combines TRBV5-1 with TRBJ1-3; TRBD1 might be the D (6 bases). The germline V gene has CDR1 SGHRS and CDR2 YFSETQ. V was pared by 0 bases and J by 1 base, with 8 bases between. The CDR3 extends over 15 amino acids. This CDR3 reads CASSLEGGSGNTIYF. The CDR3 coding sequence is TGCGCCAGCAGCTTGGAGGGGGGGTCTGGAAACACCATATATTTT.

The rearrangement uses TRBV19 and TRBJ2-6, with D tentatively TRBD2 (6 bases). V was shortened by 6 bases and J by 4 bases, with 22 bases between the two germline ends. The CDR3 length is 18 residues. Germline CDR1 and CDR2: LNHDA and SQIVND (reference sequence). CDR3: CASRGPYGGEVGANVLTF. Here the CDR3 DNA reads TGTGCCAGTAGGGGCCCGTACGGGGGAGAGGTGGGGGCCAACGTCCTGACTTTC.

This clone has just one count. The rearrangement links TRBV5-1 to TRBJ1-2, with unresolved D. The germline CDR1 and CDR2 sequences are SGHRS and YFSETQ. V lost 4 bases to trimming and J lost 6 bases, with 16 bases between them. The CDR3 runs 14 residues. The CDR3 is CASSNMGGFDGYTF. CDR3 nucleotides: TGCGCCAGCAGCAATATGGGAGGGTTCGATGGCTACACCTTC.

This rearrangement joins TRBV6-6 to TRBJ1-1; D uncertain. The germline CDR1 and CDR2 sequences are MNHNY and SVGAGI (reference sequence). Trimming cost V 7 bases and J 1 base, with 13 bases left between them. The CDR3 consists of 14 residues. CDR3 bases: TGTGCCAGCACCCGCGTAGAGCCGAACACTGAAGCTTTCTTT. This sequence encodes CASTRVEPNTEAFF.

The gene calls are TRBV19 and TRBJ1-5; 10 nucleotides match TRBD1. Germline V gives CDR1 LNHDA, CDR2 SQIVND (reference sequence). The CDR3 is made up of 15 amino acids. V lost 7 bases to trimming and J lost 4 bases; unmatched junction nucleotides: 7. The CDR3 protein is CASMGQGYGNQPQHF. The CDR3 bases are TGTGCCAGTATGGGACAGGGGTATGGAAATCAGCCCCAGCATTTT.

Only a few counts were recorded for this clone. The chain is built from TRBV5-5 and TRBJ1-5; 7 nucleotides line up with TRBD1. V dropped 1 base and J dropped 7; count of bases not matched to a gene: 8. The CDR3 spans 15 residues. In germline, CDR1 is SGHKS, CDR2 YYEKEE (reference sequence). CDR3 sequence (DNA): TGTGCCAGCAGCTTGTCGGGAGGGGGCGAACAGCCCCAGCATTTT. This gives the protein CASSLSGGGEQPQHF. The entire variable domain, with the rest obtained from reference TRBV5-5 and TRBJ1-5, is as follows: DAGVTQSPTHLIKTRGQQVTLRCSPISGHKSVSWYQQVLGQGPQFIFQYYEKEERGRGNFPDRFSARQFPNYSSELNVNALLLGDSALYLCASSLSGGGEQPQHFGDGTRLSIL.

This rearrangement joins TRBV7-9 to TRBJ1-2; unclear D gene. The V gene lost 5 bases and the J gene lost 0 bases, with 7 bases spanning the gap. This CDR3 is built from 13 residues. CDR1 is SEHNR, CDR2 FQNEAQ, per germline (reference sequence). CDR3 region: CASSPLSNYGYTF. CDR3 bases: TGTGCCAGCAGCCCCCTGTCTAACTATGGCTACACCTTC.

The V call is TRBV6-2 or TRBV6-3, the J call TRBJ1-5; D unclear. The germline gives CDR1 MNHEY, CDR2 SVGEGT. CDR3 length: 13 amino acids. Trimming took off 2 bases at V and 1 base at J, with 3 bases between the two ends. The CDR3 here is CASSYGSNQPQHF. CDR3 bases: TGTGCCAGCAGTTACGGCAGCAATCAGCCCCAGCATTTT.

V and J are TRBV2 and TRBJ2-7; D is possibly TRBD1 (6 bases). The CDR3 has 15 residues. The germline V and J ends were trimmed by 6 bases and 1 base, with 16 bases remaining between them. The germline V gene has CDR1 SNHLY and CDR2 FYNNEI. The DNA for the CDR3 is TGTGCCAGCAGAGTACCCGGGACAATGTCCTACGAGCAGTACTTC. Translated: CASRVPGTMSYEQYF.

The genes are TRBV4-2 and TRBJ2-5; 10 bases agree with TRBD2. Germline values: CDR1 LGHNA, CDR2 YNFKEQ. The CDR3 sequence is 16 residues long. J was trimmed by 3 bases and V by 5 bases; bases with no gene match: 9. CDR3: CASSYEAGLAEETQYF. CDR3 DNA sequence: TGTGCCAGCAGCTACGAAGCAGGACTAGCGGAAGAGACCCAGTACTTC.

V usage is TRBV11-2 and J usage is TRBJ1-6, with D hard to call. V dropped 5 bases and J dropped 11 bases, with 13 bases sitting between them. Per germline, CDR1 SGHAT and CDR2 FQNNGV. This CDR3 has 13 residues. The CDR3 protein is CASSPGMGAPLHF. The CDR3 nucleotides read TGTGCCAGCAGCCCCGGGATGGGAGCACCCCTCCACTTT.

The chain carries TRBV7-8 and TRBJ2-1, with D possibly matching TRBD2 (6 bases). Germline CDR1 reads SGHVS; CDR2 reads FQNEAQ. There are 14 residues in the CDR3. V was cut by 5 bases and J by 6 bases, with 14 bases left in between. CDR3 in DNA: TGTGCCAGCAGCGTCCTCCTTAGCGGCAATGAGCAGTTCTTC. This codes for CASSVLLSGNEQFF. Drawing the rest from reference TRBV7-8 and TRBJ2-1, the complete variable domain is GAGVSQSPRYKVAKRGQDVALRCDPISGHVSLFWYQQALGQGPEFLTYFQNEAQLDKSGLPSDRFFAERPEGSVSTLKIQRTQQEDSAVYLCASSVLLSGNEQFFGPGTRLTVL.

The genes are TRBV2 and TRBJ2-1; 13 bases are a match to TRBD2. V trimming: 11 bases; J trimming: 2 bases; junction bases outside the gene matches: 6. The V gene's germline CDR1 is SNHLY and CDR2 FYNNEI. CDR3 length: 15 residues. The CDR3 loop is CALGLAGTAYNEQFF. CDR3 DNA sequence: TGTGCCCTGGGACTAGCGGGGACCGCCTACAATGAGCAGTTCTTC.

This chain connects TRBV27 to TRBJ2-2; no clear D gene. From germline, CDR1 is MNHEY and CDR2 SMNVEV (reference sequence). The CDR3 is made up of 15 amino acids. Trimming pared 7 bases from V and 4 bases from J, leaving 16 bases between. CDR3 residues: CASIPLGTRTGELFF. CDR3 nucleotide sequence: TGTGCCAGCATCCCCCTAGGTACCCGCACCGGGGAGCTGTTTTTT.